Each of the 12 T cell receptor beta chains below was sequenced from the same sample in a study of metastatic and nonmetastatic thyroid tumors. Ahead of thyroid surgery, no patient had received treatment of any kind. TCRdb re-processed the PCR reads through MiXCR. The sample lists 12,000 or so clones, 25% to 35% occurring once. Sequenced: tumor tissue. These receptors were taken from a female donor with papillary thyroid cancer or a benign thyroid nodule (not recorded which). Some clones in this sample may be carry-over from other donors' samples.

On this clone itself: The junction does not match germline at one end; this may be a read error. The chain carries TRBV3-1 and TRBJ1-5, with 12 bases that match TRBD1. Germline V gene sequence: CDR1 LGHDT, CDR2 YNNKEL (reference sequence). There are 15 residues in the CDR3. For the CDR3, the DNA is TGTTCCAGCAGCAGGGACAGGGGGCCGGGTCATCCCCAGCATTTT. Translating it yields CSSSRDRGPGHPQHF.

The sample holds many counts of this clone. A single base separates this from a much larger clone, so it may be a read error. This is likely a read error, given that the CDR3 carries no conserved phenylalanine or tryptophan at its end. The genes are TRBV5-4 and TRBJ2-7; D call uncertain. Germline V CDR1 and CDR2: SGHNT, YYREEE (reference sequence). CDR3 size: 14 residues. With 2 bases removed from V and 3 bases from J, the gap between germline ends came to 12 bases. CDR3 residues: CASSFDNSRYEQYL. The CDR3 coding sequence is TGTGCCAGCAGCTTTGATAATAGCCGCTACGAGCAGTACCTC.

This rearrangement joins TRBV20-1 to TRBJ2-7; no definite D call. The V gene's germline CDR1 is DFQATT and CDR2 SNEGSKA (reference sequence). The CDR3 extends over 14 amino acids. Trimming stripped 0 bases from V and 2 bases from J, with 11 bases between. Here the CDR3 DNA reads TGCAGTGCTAGAGATGTCCGAGAAGCCTACGAGCAGTACTTC. Protein sequence: CSARDVREAYEQYF.

By sample share, this clone is medium-sized. CDR3 sequence reads: CASSVSPNTNQETQYF. CDR3 DNA sequence: TGTGCCAGCAGCGTAAGCCCGAATACCAACCAAGAGACCCAGTACTTC. The V call is TRBV9, the J call TRBJ2-5, with no clear D. CDR1 and CDR2 from the germline V gene are SGDLS and YYNGEE. Trimming cost V 1 base and J 0 bases, with 13 bases left between them. This CDR3 has 16 amino acids. The complete variable domain, with remaining parts taken from reference TRBV9 and TRBJ2-5, reads DSGVTQTPKHLITATGQRVTLRCSPRSGDLSVYWYQQSLDQGLQFLIQYYNGEERAKGNILERFSAQQFPDLHSELNLSSLELGDSALYFCASSVSPNTNQETQYFGPGTRLLVL.

The J gene is TRBJ2-5, the V gene TRBV11-2; D possibly corresponds to TRBD1 (5 bases). V was trimmed by 1 base and J by 2 bases, leaving 5 bases between them. Germline lookup yields CDR1 SGHAT and CDR2 FQNNGV. The CDR3 loop spans 13 amino acids. DNA for the CDR3: TGTGCCAGCAGCTTAGGACAGCAAGAGACCCAGTACTTC. Translated, it gives CASSLGQQETQYF.

This clone was observed a few times. This chain uses TRBV28 with TRBJ1-5; no definite D call. Germline V gene sequence: CDR1 MDHEN, CDR2 SYDVKM. V lost 2 bases and J 5 bases, leaving 10 bases between the germline ends. The CDR3 runs 14 residues. The CDR3 loop reads CASSLDVWDQPQHF. CDR3 in DNA: TGTGCCAGCAGTTTAGACGTATGGGATCAGCCCCAGCATTTT.

The chain uses TRBV19 and TRBJ2-7; the match to TRBD1 covers 7 bases. Germline CDR1 reads LNHDA; CDR2 reads SQIVND (reference sequence). The CDR3 runs 13 residues. Trimming cost V 7 bases and J 3 bases; bases outside gene matches: 6. The CDR3 sequence is CASTDRDNYEQYF. In DNA, the CDR3 is TGTGCCAGTACTGACAGGGACAACTACGAGCAGTACTTC. Supplemented by reference TRBV19 and TRBJ2-7, the full variable domain reads DGGITQSPKYLFRKEGQNVTLSCEQNLNHDAMYWYRQDPGQGLRLIYYSQIVNDFQKGDIAEGYSVSREKKESFPLTVTSAQKNPTAFYLCASTDRDNYEQYFGPGTRLTVT.

This clone was seen at least ten times. Germline is not matched at one junction end, which may reflect a read error. V and J are TRBV19 and TRBJ1-3; maybe TRBD1 (5 bases). Germline-derived CDR1 and CDR2 are LNHDA and SQIVND (reference sequence). The CDR3 contains 14 residues. The CDR3 loop reads CASSIPGTGNTIYF. CDR3 nucleotide sequence: TGTGCCAGTAGTATCCCAGGGACTGGGAACACCATATATTTT.

The table lists this clone with a few counts. The chain employs TRBV18 and TRBJ2-2, with a possible D match to TRBD1 (6 bases). V lost 3 bases and J lost 3, with 14 bases in between. The CDR3 is made up of 16 amino acids. Germline-derived CDR1 and CDR2 are KGHSH and LQKENI. CDR3 in amino acids: CASSPRTATHTGELFF. DNA of the CDR3: TGTGCCAGCTCACCGCGGACAGCGACCCACACCGGGGAGCTGTTTTTT.

Ten or more counts support this clone. The gene calls are TRBV19 and TRBJ2-3, with TRBD2 matching over 15 bases. The J segment lost 5 bases and the V segment lost 8 bases, leaving 5 bases of the junction unmatched. Germline V gene lookup returns CDR1 LNHDA and CDR2 SQIVND (reference sequence). The CDR3 runs 15 residues. The CDR3 is CASGLAGGLGDTQYF. The DNA for the CDR3 is TGTGCCAGTGGACTAGCGGGAGGGCTCGGAGATACGCAGTATTTT.

V and J are TRBV3-1 and TRBJ2-1; TRBD2 matches at 12 bases. Trimming removed 4 bases from V and 6 bases from J; junction bases left unmatched: 1. CDR3 length: 14 residues. CDR1 is LGHDT, CDR2 YNNKEL, per germline (reference sequence). In DNA form, the CDR3 reads TGTGCCAGCAGCCTGGGACTAGCGGGCAATGAGCAGTTCTTC. This codes for CASSLGLAGNEQFF.

This sequence joins TRBV11-3 and TRBJ2-6; D is undetermined. Germline loops: CDR1 SGHNT, CDR2 YENEEA. The CDR3 has 14 amino acids. V lost 3 bases and J 12 bases, leaving 15 bases between the germline ends. The CDR3 region has the DNA TGTGCCAGCAGCTTTACGACCTCTCCGCGCGTCCTGACTTTC. It yields the protein CASSFTTSPRVLTF.